These 5 T cell receptor beta chains came from one sample sequenced in a study of OX40 agonist ivuxolimab in advanced cancers. Method: immunoSEQ multiplex PCR; TCRdb's copy keeps in-frame clones and lacks some. This sample has roughly 40,000 clones, with around 90% found just once. Specimen: CD4+ or CD8+ T cells sorted from blood, collected in a trial of the OX40 agonist ivuxolimab. Every receptor here comes from an adult with an advanced solid tumor such as melanoma, head and neck, liver or kidney cancer.

This rearrangement joins TRBV4-3 to TRBJ1-2, with D uncertain. CDR1 and CDR2 from the germline V gene are LGHNA and YSLEER. The CDR3 contains 15 residues. V was trimmed by 0 bases and J by 4 bases, leaving 12 bases between them. CDR3 coding DNA: TGCGCCAGCAGCCAAGACCCAACGGCGGCCTATGGCTACACCTTC. Encoded protein: CASSQDPTAAYGYTF.

The rearrangement joins TRBV6-5 to TRBJ2-3; D is undetermined. The CDR3 is 13 residues long. V shed 0 bases and J shed 10 bases, with 11 bases lying between them. Looked up from germline, CDR1 is MNHEY and CDR2 is SVGAGI. CDR3 sequence reads: CASSYSNKQAQYF. DNA for the CDR3: TGTGCCAGCAGTTACTCGAATAAGCAGGCGCAGTATTTT.

This rearrangement joins TRBV28 to TRBJ1-1, with D unclear. V was trimmed by 2 bases and J by 4 bases, leaving 8 bases between them. CDR1 is MDHEN, CDR2 SYDVKM, per germline. This CDR3 has 13 residues. This CDR3 is CASSLAGSTEAFF. CDR3 bases: TGTGCCAGCAGTTTAGCGGGGAGCACTGAAGCTTTCTTT. Drawing the rest from reference TRBV28 and TRBJ1-1, the complete variable domain is DVKVTQSSRYLVKRTGEKVFLECVQDMDHENMFWYRQDPGLGLRLIYFSYDVKMKEKGDIPEGYSVSREKKERFSLILESASTNQTSMYLCASSLAGSTEAFFGQGTRLTVV.

V is TRBV7-2 and J is TRBJ2-7; possibly TRBD1 for D (5 bases). V lost 1 base, J lost 5 bases, and 12 bases lay in between. This CDR3 is built from 14 residues. Per the germline V gene, CDR1 is SGHTA and CDR2 is FQGNSA. CDR3 nucleotides: TGTGCCAGCAGCTTAGGGCAGGGAATGGACGAGCAGTACGTC. Amino acid sequence: CASSLGQGMDEQYV.

The CDR3 loop is CASSLVDNGELFF. The CDR3 DNA follows: TGTGCCAGCAGTCTGGTGGATAACGGGGAGCTGTTTTTT. The chain combines TRBV14 with TRBJ2-2, with D unclear. V lost 6 bases, J lost 7 bases, and 12 bases lay in between. CDR1 and CDR2 from the germline V gene are SGHDN and FVKESK. The CDR3 has 13 residues.